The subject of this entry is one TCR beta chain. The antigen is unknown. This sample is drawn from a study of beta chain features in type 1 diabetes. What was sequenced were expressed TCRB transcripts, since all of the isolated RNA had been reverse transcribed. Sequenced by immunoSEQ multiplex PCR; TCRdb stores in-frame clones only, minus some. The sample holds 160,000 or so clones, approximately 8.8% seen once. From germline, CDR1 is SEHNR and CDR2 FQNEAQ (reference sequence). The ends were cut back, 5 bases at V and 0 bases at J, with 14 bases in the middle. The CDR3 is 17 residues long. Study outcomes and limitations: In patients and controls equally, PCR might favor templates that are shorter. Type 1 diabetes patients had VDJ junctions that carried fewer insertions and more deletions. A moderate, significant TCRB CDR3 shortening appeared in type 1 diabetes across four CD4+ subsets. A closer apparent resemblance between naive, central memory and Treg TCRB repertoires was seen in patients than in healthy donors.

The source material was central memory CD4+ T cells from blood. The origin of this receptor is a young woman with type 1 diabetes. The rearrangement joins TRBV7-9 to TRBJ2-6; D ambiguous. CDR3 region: CASSAQGRSSGANVLTF. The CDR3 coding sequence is TGTGCCAGCAGCGCACAAGGAAGGAGCTCTGGGGCCAACGTCCTGACTTTC.